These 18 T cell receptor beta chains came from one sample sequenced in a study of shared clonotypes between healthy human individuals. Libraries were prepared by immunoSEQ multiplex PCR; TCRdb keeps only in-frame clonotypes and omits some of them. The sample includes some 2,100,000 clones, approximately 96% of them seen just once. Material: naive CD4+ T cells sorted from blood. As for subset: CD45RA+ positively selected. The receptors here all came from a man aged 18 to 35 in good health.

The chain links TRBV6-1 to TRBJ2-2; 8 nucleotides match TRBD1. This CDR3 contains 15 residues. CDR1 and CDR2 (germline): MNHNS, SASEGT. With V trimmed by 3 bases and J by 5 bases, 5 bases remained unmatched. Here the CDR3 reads CASSDRGLVTGELFF. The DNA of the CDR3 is TGTGCCAGCAGTGACAGGGGGCTGGTGACCGGGGAGCTGTTTTTT.

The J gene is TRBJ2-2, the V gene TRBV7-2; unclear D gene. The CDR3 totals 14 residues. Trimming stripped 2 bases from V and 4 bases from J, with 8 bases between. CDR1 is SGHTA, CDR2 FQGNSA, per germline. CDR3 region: CASSLRKPTGELFF. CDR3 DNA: TGTGCCAGCAGCTTAAGAAAACCCACCGGGGAGCTGTTTTTT.

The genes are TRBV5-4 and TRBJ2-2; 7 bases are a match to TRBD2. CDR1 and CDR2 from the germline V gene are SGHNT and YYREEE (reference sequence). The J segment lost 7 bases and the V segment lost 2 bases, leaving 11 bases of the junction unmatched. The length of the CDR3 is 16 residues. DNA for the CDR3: TGTGCCAGCAGCTTAGAGGCGGGAGCGGTTGGCGGGGAGCTGTTTTTT. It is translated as CASSLEAGAVGGELFF.

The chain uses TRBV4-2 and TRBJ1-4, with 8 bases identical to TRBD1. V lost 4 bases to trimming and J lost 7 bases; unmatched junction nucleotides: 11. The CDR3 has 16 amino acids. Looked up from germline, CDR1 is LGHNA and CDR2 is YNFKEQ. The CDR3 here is CASSPEQGGGGEKLFF. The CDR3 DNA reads TGTGCCAGCAGCCCGGAACAGGGGGGAGGGGGTGAAAAACTGTTTTTT.

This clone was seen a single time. This CDR3 is CASSLVLANYEQYF. Here the CDR3 DNA reads TGCGCCAGCAGCTTGGTACTAGCTAACTACGAGCAGTACTTC. The chain links TRBV5-1 to TRBJ2-7; TRBD2 is a possible D gene (6 bases). This CDR3 has 14 residues. V was trimmed by 0 bases and J by 3 bases, leaving 10 bases between them. Germline V lookup: CDR1 SGHRS, CDR2 YFSETQ.

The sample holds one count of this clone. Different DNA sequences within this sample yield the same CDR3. This CDR3 reads CASSEATVNQPQHF. The CDR3, as DNA: TGTGCCAGCAGTGAAGCGACAGTCAATCAGCCCCAGCATTTT. The chain couples TRBV6-1 to TRBJ1-5; D perhaps matches TRBD1 (5 bases). Germline lookup yields CDR1 MNHNS and CDR2 SASEGT. The CDR3 contains 14 residues. V was clipped by 0 bases and J by 3 bases, with 6 bases between them.

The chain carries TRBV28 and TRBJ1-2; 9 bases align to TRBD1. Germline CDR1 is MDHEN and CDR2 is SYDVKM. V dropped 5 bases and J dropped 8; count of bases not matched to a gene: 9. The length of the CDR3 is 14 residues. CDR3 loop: CASSRPGTGHGYTF. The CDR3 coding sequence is TGTGCCAGCAGTCGTCCCGGGACAGGGCACGGCTACACCTTC.

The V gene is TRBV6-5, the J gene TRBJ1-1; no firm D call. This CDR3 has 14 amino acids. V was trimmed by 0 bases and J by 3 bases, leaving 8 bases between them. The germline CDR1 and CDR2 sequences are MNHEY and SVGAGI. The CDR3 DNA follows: TGTGCCAGCAGTTACTCGATTCAGTACACTGAAGCTTTCTTT. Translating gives CASSYSIQYTEAFF.

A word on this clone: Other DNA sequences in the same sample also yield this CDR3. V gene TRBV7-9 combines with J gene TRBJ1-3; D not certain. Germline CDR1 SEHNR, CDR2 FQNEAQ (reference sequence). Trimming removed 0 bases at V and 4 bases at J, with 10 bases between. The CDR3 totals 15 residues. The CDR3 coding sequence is TGTGCCAGCAGCTTAGCGGCCCCTACCGGAAACACCATATATTTT. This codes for CASSLAAPTGNTIYF.

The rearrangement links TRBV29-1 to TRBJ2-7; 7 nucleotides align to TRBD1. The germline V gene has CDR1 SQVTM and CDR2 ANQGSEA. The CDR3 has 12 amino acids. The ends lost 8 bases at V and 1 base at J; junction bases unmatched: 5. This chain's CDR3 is CSIRQGSYEQYF. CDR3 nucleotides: TGCAGCATAAGACAGGGATCCTACGAGCAGTACTTC.

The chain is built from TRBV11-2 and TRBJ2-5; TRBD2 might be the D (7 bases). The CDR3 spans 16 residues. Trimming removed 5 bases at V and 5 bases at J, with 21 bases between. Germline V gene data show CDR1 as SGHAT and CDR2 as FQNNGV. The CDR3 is CASSLRGGTSAETQYF. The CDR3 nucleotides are TGTGCCAGCAGCCTCCGAGGGGGAACTAGCGCGGAGACCCAGTACTTC. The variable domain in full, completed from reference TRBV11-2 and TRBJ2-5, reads EAGVAQSPRYKIIEKRQSVAFWCNPISGHATLYWYQQILGQGPKLLIQFQNNGVVDDSQLPKDRFSAERLKGVDSTLKIQPAKLEDSAVYLCASSLRGGTSAETQYFGPGTRLLVL.

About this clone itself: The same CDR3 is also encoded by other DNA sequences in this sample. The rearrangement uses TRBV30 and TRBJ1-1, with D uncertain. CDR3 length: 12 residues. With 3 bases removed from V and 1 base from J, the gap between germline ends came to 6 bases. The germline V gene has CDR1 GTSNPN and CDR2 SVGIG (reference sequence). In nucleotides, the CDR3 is TGTGCCTGGAGCCCAGCGAACACTGAAGCTTTCTTT. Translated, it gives CAWSPANTEAFF. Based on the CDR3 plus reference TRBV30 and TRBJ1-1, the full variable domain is SQTIHQWPATLVQPVGSPLSLECTVEGTSNPNLYWYRQAAGRGLQLLFYSVGIGQISSEVPQNLSASRPQDRQFILSSKKLLLSDSGFYLCAWSPANTEAFFGQGTRLTVV.

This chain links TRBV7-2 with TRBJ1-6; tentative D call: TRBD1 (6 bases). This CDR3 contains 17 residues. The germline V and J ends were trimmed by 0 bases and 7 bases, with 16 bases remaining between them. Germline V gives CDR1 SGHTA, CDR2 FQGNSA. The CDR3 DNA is TGTGCCAGCAGCTTAGCTTCCCCGGCGAGGGGGAATTCACCCCTCCACTTT. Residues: CASSLASPARGNSPLHF. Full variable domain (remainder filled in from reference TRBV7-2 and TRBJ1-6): GAGVSQSPSNKVTEKGKDVELRCDPISGHTALYWYRQSLGQGLEFLIYFQGNSAPDKSGLPSDRFSAERTGGSVSTLTIQRTQQEDSAVYLCASSLASPARGNSPLHFGNGTRLTVT.

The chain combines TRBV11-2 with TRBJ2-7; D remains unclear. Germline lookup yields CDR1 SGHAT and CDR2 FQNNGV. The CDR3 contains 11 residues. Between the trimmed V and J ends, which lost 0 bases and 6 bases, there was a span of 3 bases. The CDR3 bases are TGTGCCAGCAGCTTAGAGTCCGAGCAGTACTTC. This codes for CASSLESEQYF.

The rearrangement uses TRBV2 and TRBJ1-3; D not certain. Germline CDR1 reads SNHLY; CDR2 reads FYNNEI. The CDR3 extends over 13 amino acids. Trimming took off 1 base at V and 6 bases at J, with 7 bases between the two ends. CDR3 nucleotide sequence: TGTGCCAGCAGTGAAGAGGTACCAAACACCATATATTTT. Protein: CASSEEVPNTIYF.

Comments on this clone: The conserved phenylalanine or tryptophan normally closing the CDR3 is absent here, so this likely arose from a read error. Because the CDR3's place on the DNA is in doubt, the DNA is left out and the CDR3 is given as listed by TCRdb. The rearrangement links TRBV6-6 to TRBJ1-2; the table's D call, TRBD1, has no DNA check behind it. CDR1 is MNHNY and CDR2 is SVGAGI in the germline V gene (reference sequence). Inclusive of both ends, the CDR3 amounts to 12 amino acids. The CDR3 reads CASSYSKGPSTI.

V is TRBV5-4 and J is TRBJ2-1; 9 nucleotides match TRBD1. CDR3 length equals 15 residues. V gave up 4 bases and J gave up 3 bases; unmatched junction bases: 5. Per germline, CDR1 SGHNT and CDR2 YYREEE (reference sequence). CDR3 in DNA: TGTGCCAGCAGCCCCAGGGACAGGGACTACAATGAGCAGTTCTTC. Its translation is CASSPRDRDYNEQFF.

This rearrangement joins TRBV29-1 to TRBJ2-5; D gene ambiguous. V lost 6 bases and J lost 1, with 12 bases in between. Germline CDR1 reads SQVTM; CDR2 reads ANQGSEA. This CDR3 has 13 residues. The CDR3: CSVDRTVQETQYF. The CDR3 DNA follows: TGCAGCGTCGACCGTACGGTCCAAGAGACCCAGTACTTC.